These 12 T cell receptor beta chains were all obtained from the same sample, sequenced in a study of T cell repertoires in cytomegalovirus infection. TCRdb independently ran MiXCR on the reads; one entry per CDR3 protein. Of hundreds of thousands of distinct CDR3 sequences in the sample, 30% to 35% were seen once. These receptors have no known antigen. Specimen: cultured PBMCs, collected from culture after CMV antigen stimulation. The receptors derive from a human donor in good health (CMV status not recorded). Some clones in this sample may be carry-over from other donors' samples.

This clonotype has only a few counts. The chain employs TRBV5-1 and TRBJ2-1; 8 bases agree with TRBD2. Germline V gene data show CDR1 as SGHRS and CDR2 as YFSETQ. This CDR3 is 15 amino acids long. The V gene end was trimmed by 1 base and the J gene end by 8 bases; junction bases not matched to a gene: 8. The CDR3 coding sequence is TGCGCCAGCAGCTTGTTGTCGGGAGGGCCGGATGAGCAGTTCTTC. Protein product: CASSLLSGGPDEQFF.

This chain uses TRBV15 with TRBJ2-5, with D perhaps TRBD1 (5 bases). The CDR3 contains 19 residues. Germline V gene data show CDR1 as LNHNV and CDR2 as YYDKDF (reference sequence). The germline V and J ends were trimmed by 0 bases and 4 bases, with 24 bases remaining between them. CDR3 in amino acids: CATSRDSTESYVGIETQYF. The CDR3 coding sequence is TGTGCCACCAGCAGAGATTCGACAGAGTCCTACGTAGGCATAGAGACCCAGTACTTC.

The chain is built from TRBV9 and TRBJ2-3; possibly TRBD1 for D (6 bases). The germline CDR1 and CDR2 sequences are SGDLS and YYNGEE. This CDR3 has 16 residues. The ends were cut back, 2 bases at V and 1 base at J, with 14 bases in the middle. CDR3 loop: CASSVLQGGRTDTQYF. The CDR3 DNA reads as TGTGCCAGCAGCGTCCTTCAAGGGGGACGCACAGATACGCAGTATTTT.

The V call is TRBV15, the J call TRBJ1-2; no clear D. Germline loops: CDR1 LNHNV, CDR2 YYDKDF (reference sequence). CDR3 length: 14 residues. Trimming removed 0 bases at V and 5 bases at J, with 10 bases between. The CDR3 loop is CATSRDTGRYGYTF. The CDR3 DNA reads TGTGCCACCAGCAGAGATACCGGGAGGTATGGCTACACCTTC. The entire variable domain, with the rest obtained from reference TRBV15 and TRBJ1-2, is as follows: DAMVIQNPRYQVTQFGKPVTLSCSQTLNHNVMYWYQQKSSQAPKLLFHYYDKDFNNEADTPDNFQSRRPNTSFCFLDIRSPGLGDTAMYLCATSRDTGRYGYTFGSGTRLTVV.

The V call is TRBV4-1, the J call TRBJ1-6; no clear D. This CDR3 contains 18 residues. The germline V and J ends were trimmed by 3 bases and 0 bases, with 15 bases remaining between them. Germline CDR1 reads MGHRA; CDR2 reads YSYEKL. The CDR3 DNA follows: TGCGCCAGCAGCCACACCCGCGGTCAGAGCTCCTATAATTCACCCCTCCACTTT. It yields the protein CASSHTRGQSSYNSPLHF.

The chain is built from TRBV12-3 or TRBV12-4 and TRBJ2-3; D unresolved. This CDR3 region has 14 residues. V was shortened by 6 bases and J by 4 bases, with 14 bases between the two germline ends. The CDR3 DNA reads as TGTGCCAGCAGCACCCTAAGCAGAGCAGATACGCAGTATTTT. It is translated as CASSTLSRADTQYF.

CDR3 region: CASSQPRRGPNYGYTF. The CDR3, as DNA: TGCGCCAGCAGCCAACCGAGAAGGGGCCCTAACTATGGCTACACCTTC. This chain links TRBV4-1 with TRBJ1-2; possible D gene TRBD1, 5 bases. V shed 2 bases and J shed 0 bases, with 13 bases lying between them. Germline CDR1 is MGHRA and CDR2 is YSYEKL. The CDR3 is 16 residues long.

This clonotype was seen a few times. The CDR3: CASSNGGQGINEQFF. The CDR3 nucleotides are TGTGCCAGCAGCAACGGGGGACAGGGGATCAATGAGCAGTTCTTC. The chain joins TRBV6-2 or TRBV6-3 to TRBJ2-1; 10 bases agree with TRBD1. CDR3 length equals 15 residues. CDR1 is MNHEY, CDR2 SVGEGT, per germline. After removal of 6 bases from V and 6 bases from J, the junction contained 8 bases not matched to a gene.

V gene TRBV20-1 combines with J gene TRBJ2-3, with 7 positions matching TRBD1. The CDR3 runs to 13 residues. V trimming: 6 bases; J trimming: 5 bases; junction bases outside the gene matches: 8. The germline CDR1 and CDR2 sequences are DFQATT and SNEGSKA (reference sequence). As DNA, the CDR3 is TGCAGTGCGATTGAAGGGGGCAGAGATACGCAGTATTTT. Its protein is CSAIEGGRDTQYF.

This chain uses TRBV6-2 or TRBV6-3 with TRBJ2-3; TRBD2 agrees at 12 bases. The CDR3 extends over 16 amino acids. The germline V gene encodes CDR1 MNHEY and CDR2 SVGEGT. With 6 bases clipped from V and 3 bases from J, the junction kept 7 bases outside the gene matches. The CDR3 here is CASRQGLAGGTDTQYF. The CDR3 DNA reads TGTGCCAGCAGGCAGGGACTAGCGGGTGGAACAGATACGCAGTATTTT.

This clonotype was observed a handful of times. The chain recombines TRBV20-1 with TRBJ1-3; D is unresolved. V shed 0 bases and J shed 4 bases, with 7 bases lying between them. The CDR3 extends over 13 amino acids. From germline, CDR1 is DFQATT and CDR2 SNEGSKA (reference sequence). CDR3 residues: CSAREGFGNTIYF. The CDR3, as DNA: TGCAGTGCTAGAGAGGGGTTCGGAAACACCATATATTTT.

The rearrangement links TRBV27 to TRBJ1-3; 7 nucleotides align to TRBD1. The CDR3 has 16 amino acids. V shed 6 bases and J 0 bases; nucleotides not matched to a gene: 8. Germline V gene data show CDR1 as MNHEY and CDR2 as SMNVEV (reference sequence). The CDR3 here is CASSTRTGGSGNTIYF. The DNA for the CDR3 is TGTGCCAGCAGCACTCGGACAGGAGGCTCTGGAAACACCATATATTTT.